This entry concerns a single T cell receptor (beta chain). The sample is drawn from a study of blood T cell repertoires in COVID-19. Sequenced by immunoSEQ multiplex PCR; TCRdb stores in-frame clones only, minus some. The sample carries 470,000 or so clones, roughly 89% recorded once. CDR1 is SGHTA and CDR2 is FQGNSA in the germline V gene. Trimming took off 4 bases at V and 2 bases at J, with 12 bases between the two ends. There are 15 residues in the CDR3. The V and J genes are TRBV7-2 and TRBJ2-1, with D tentatively TRBD1 (6 bases). The sequenced sample consisted of peripheral blood. The TCR was taken from a woman between 25 and 40 years old with acute or convalescent COVID-19. The CDR3 loop reads CASSSRDIPYNEQFF. CDR3 DNA sequence: TGTGCCAGCAGCTCCCGGGACATCCCCTACAATGAGCAGTTCTTC.